This T cell receptor beta chain was captured in a study of T-cell memory formation after mild COVID-19. TCRdb re-analysed the 5' RACE reads in MiXCR, keeping a single row per CDR3 protein. The top ten hold under 30% of the sample, which has under 300,000 distinct CDR3 sequences, over 15% seen once. CDR3 size: 12 residues. The V and J genes are TRBV21-1 and TRBJ1-2. TRBV21-1 is a documented pseudogene. The sequencing input was PBMCs or a T cell subset sorted from them (not recorded which). This receptor was identified in a man aged 18 to 29 who had mild COVID-19 (a few samples of this study predate the infection). Cell type and time point are not known. Written as DNA, the CDR3 is TGTGCCAGCAGCAAATGTGGTCACCTCTACACCTTC. Encoded protein: CASSKCGHLYTF.